These 16 T cell receptor beta chains were sequenced from one sample in a study of shared clonotypes between healthy human individuals. CD45RO negativity and positive selection for CCR7 defined naive CD8 cells, a population that excluded terminally differentiated effector memory CD45RA+ cells. Assay used: immunoSEQ multiplex PCR; TCRdb lists only in-frame clones, some missing. The top ten hold approximately 1.7% of the sample, which has about 2.1 million clones, 85% to 95% seen once. The sequencing sample was made of naive CD8+ T cells from PBMCs. All receptors come from a man younger than 35 in good health. Some clones in this sample may be carry-over from other donors' samples.

The rearrangement uses TRBV27 and TRBJ1-2, with no clear D. Germline-derived CDR1 and CDR2 are MNHEY and SMNVEV (reference sequence). The V end lost 5 bases, the J end lost 4 bases, and 17 bases lay between the germline ends. The CDR3 contains 15 residues. CDR3 nucleotides: TGTGCCAGCAGTGCCTCATATGGCGGATTCTATGGCTACACCTTC. This codes for CASSASYGGFYGYTF.

This chain links TRBV7-2 with TRBJ1-3; D uncertain. The CDR3 is 15 residues long. Trimming cost V 7 bases and J 9 bases, with 22 bases left between them. Germline CDR1 is SGHTA and CDR2 is FQGNSA. The CDR3 DNA reads as TGTGCCAGCAACTATCTCCGGGCCCCACGGCCCACCATATATTTT. As protein: CASNYLRAPRPTIYF.

A word on this clone: The same CDR3 can be traced to other DNA sequences in this sample. The chain is built from TRBV7-6 and TRBJ2-1; 11 bases line up with TRBD2. Germline V gene lookup returns CDR1 SGHVS and CDR2 FNYEAQ. Trimming cost V 6 bases and J 7 bases; bases outside gene matches: 5. There are 14 residues in the CDR3. The CDR3 is CASSPSGRSNEQFF. CDR3 bases: TGTGCCAGCAGTCCTAGCGGGAGGAGTAATGAGCAGTTCTTC.

The chain links TRBV18 to TRBJ2-2; D is undetermined. The V end lost 6 bases, the J end lost 2 bases, and 10 bases lay between the germline ends. The CDR3 runs to 14 residues. In germline, CDR1 is KGHSH, CDR2 LQKENI. CDR3 in amino acids: CASSPSFNTGELFF. Written as DNA, the CDR3 is TGTGCCAGCTCCCCAAGTTTTAACACCGGGGAGCTGTTTTTT.

The genes are TRBV6-6 and TRBJ2-3, with D possibly matching TRBD2 (7 bases). This CDR3 contains 15 residues. CDR1 MNHNY and CDR2 SVGAGI come from the germline V gene (reference sequence). Trimming took off 2 bases at V and 3 bases at J, with 12 bases between the two ends. The CDR3 region is CASSYGGGRTDTQYF. The CDR3 DNA reads as TGTGCCAGCAGTTACGGGGGCGGGAGAACAGATACGCAGTATTTT.

This sequence joins TRBV27 and TRBJ1-5, with D perhaps matching TRBD1 (6 bases). The germline V gene has CDR1 MNHEY and CDR2 SMNVEV (reference sequence). This CDR3 spans 16 amino acids. Trimming shortened V by 2 bases and J by 6 bases, and 17 bases separated the two germline ends. The CDR3: CASSLMAGVKGQPQHF. CDR3 coding DNA: TGTGCCAGCAGTTTAATGGCAGGGGTAAAGGGTCAGCCCCAGCATTTT.

The V call is TRBV29-1, the J call TRBJ2-1; perhaps TRBD1 as D (6 bases). The germline gives CDR1 SQVTM, CDR2 ANQGSEA. The CDR3 is 15 residues long. The V end was cut by 4 bases, the J end by 0 bases, with 13 bases between. CDR3 sequence reads: CSVVRTESSYNEQFF. CDR3 coding DNA: TGCAGCGTTGTCCGGACAGAGAGCTCCTACAATGAGCAGTTCTTC.

CDR3 region: CASSPREVYTDTQYF. CDR3 nucleotides: TGCGCCAGCAGCCCGCGGGAGGTATACACAGATACGCAGTATTTT. This chain connects TRBV4-1 to TRBJ2-3; TRBD2 agrees at 8 bases. CDR3 length: 15 amino acids. The germline V gene encodes CDR1 MGHRA and CDR2 YSYEKL. V shed 4 bases and J 2 bases; nucleotides not matched to a gene: 5.

The chain couples TRBV12-5 to TRBJ2-7; possibly TRBD1 or TRBD2 for D (5 bases each). Trimming took off 0 bases at V and 0 bases at J, with 15 bases between the two ends. Per germline, CDR1 LGHNT and CDR2 FRNRAP. The CDR3 has 17 amino acids. CDR3 nucleotides: TGTGCTAGTGGTTTGGTAGTTCTGGGGACCACCTCCTACGAGCAGTACTTC. Protein product: CASGLVVLGTTSYEQYF.

The rearrangement links TRBV7-2 to TRBJ2-7; possibly TRBD1 for D (6 bases). V was shortened by 5 bases and J by 4 bases, with 12 bases between the two germline ends. CDR1 and CDR2 from the germline V gene are SGHTA and FQGNSA. The CDR3 spans 13 residues. CDR3: CASSPRQAYEQYF. DNA of the CDR3: TGTGCCAGCAGCCCACGACAGGCTTACGAGCAGTACTTC. The variable domain in full, with the rest retrieved from reference TRBV7-2 and TRBJ2-7, is GAGVSQSPSNKVTEKGKDVELRCDPISGHTALYWYRQSLGQGLEFLIYFQGNSAPDKSGLPSDRFSAERTGGSVSTLTIQRTQQEDSAVYLCASSPRQAYEQYFGPGTRLTVT.

This chain connects TRBV7-9 to TRBJ1-1; tentatively, D is TRBD1 (6 bases). The germline V gene has CDR1 SEHNR and CDR2 FQNEAQ (reference sequence). This CDR3 has 15 residues. Trimming left V 4 bases short and J 4 bases short, with 16 bases between. The CDR3 DNA is TGTGCCAGCAGCTCCTGGAGGGGGGCGGGCACTGAAGCTTTCTTT. It yields the protein CASSSWRGAGTEAFF.

The V gene is TRBV27, the J gene TRBJ2-7; TRBD1 matches 10 bases. Germline V CDR1 and CDR2: MNHEY, SMNVEV (reference sequence). The V and J ends lost 4 bases and 3 bases, in that order; junction bases with no gene match: 6. The CDR3 sequence is 15 residues long. For the CDR3, the DNA is TGTGCCAGCAGTTCGAGGGACAGGGGAAACTACGAGCAGTACTTC. It translates to CASSSRDRGNYEQYF.

The chain links TRBV10-1 to TRBJ2-7, with 7 bases aligning to TRBD2. Germline CDR1 is WNHNN and CDR2 is SYGVQD (reference sequence). V was pared by 3 bases and J by 5 bases, with 4 bases of the junction left unmatched. The length of the CDR3 is 13 residues. In DNA form, the CDR3 reads TGCGCCAGCAGTGATCGGGGGAGGGACGAGCAGTACTTC. Its translation is CASSDRGRDEQYF.

V usage is TRBV28 and J usage is TRBJ2-7; either TRBD1 or TRBD2 may supply D (5 bases each). The germline V gene encodes CDR1 MDHEN and CDR2 SYDVKM. V lost 5 bases, J lost 3 bases, and 17 bases lay in between. This CDR3 contains 15 residues. The CDR3 loop reads CASSHPRDRHYEQYF. CDR3 sequence (DNA): TGTGCCAGCAGTCACCCCCGGGACCGGCACTACGAGCAGTACTTC.

The chain is built from TRBV7-2 and TRBJ1-5; D unresolved. V gave up 5 bases and J gave up 4 bases, with 18 bases separating them. Germline assignment: CDR1 SGHTA and CDR2 FQGNSA. CDR3 length: 16 amino acids. CDR3 sequence: CASSVSEGIKNQPQHF. The CDR3 DNA follows: TGTGCCAGCAGCGTCTCTGAGGGTATAAAGAATCAGCCCCAGCATTTT.

The chain has TRBV14 and TRBJ2-1, with 7 bases lining up with TRBD2. This CDR3 contains 13 residues. Trimming took 6 bases from V and 9 from J; bases not matched to a gene: 8. CDR1 and CDR2 from the germline V gene are SGHDN and FVKESK. CDR3 sequence reads: CASRGDGRSEQFF. The CDR3 DNA follows: TGTGCCAGCAGGGGTGACGGGAGGAGTGAGCAGTTCTTC.